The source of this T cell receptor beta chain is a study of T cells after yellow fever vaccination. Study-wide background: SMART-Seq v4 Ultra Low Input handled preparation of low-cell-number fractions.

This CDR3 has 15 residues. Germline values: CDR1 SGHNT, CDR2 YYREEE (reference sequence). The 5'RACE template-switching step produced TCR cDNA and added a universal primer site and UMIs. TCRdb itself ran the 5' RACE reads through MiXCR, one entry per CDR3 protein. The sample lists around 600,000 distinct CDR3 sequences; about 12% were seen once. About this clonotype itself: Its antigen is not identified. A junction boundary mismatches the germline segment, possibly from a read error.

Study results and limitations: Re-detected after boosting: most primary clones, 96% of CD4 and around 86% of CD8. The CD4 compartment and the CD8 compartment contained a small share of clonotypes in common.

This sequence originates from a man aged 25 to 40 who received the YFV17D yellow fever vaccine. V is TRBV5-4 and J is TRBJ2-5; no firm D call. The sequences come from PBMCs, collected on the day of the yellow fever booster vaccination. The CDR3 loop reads CASSLAKGRQETQYF. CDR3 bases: TGTGCCAGTAGCTTGGCCAAGGGCAGGCAAGAGACCCAGTACTTC.